This T cell receptor (beta chain) emerged from a study of blood T cell repertoires in COVID-19 (dated by TCRdb to 2019 to 2021). Study-wide context: Collaborator samples came from the United States, Italy and Spain and covered acute and convalescent phases of COVID-19. The prospective study material was composed of cDNA or gDNA derived from T cells, B-cell-depleted T cells, or PBMCs. Subjects who had been exposed to COVID-19, were actively infected with it, or had recovered from it provided the deeply sampled blood TCRbeta repertoires that made up the dataset. A freely available public database, intended as a resource for researchers studying the immune response to SARS-CoV-2, is where the repertoires were released. The samples were drawn from the first 160 participants of the ongoing ImmuneRACE study and from about 1,200 subjects provided by 6 global collaborators. A de-identified subject ID, COVID-19 status, age in years and sex were almost always included in the sample metadata. Where HLA class I and class II types were available, the types were taken from metadata supplied by the sample provider, not from assay-based typing. Study-level results and caveats: The quantity of clinical and demographic metadata differed by source and by participant and was supplied without curation.

TCRbeta CDR3 regions were amplified from genomic DNA by means of the immunoSEQ Assay, a bias-controlled multiplex PCR. The paper's data handling went like this. The number of nucleated cells in each sample was estimated from the amplification of reference gene primers within the assay. To quantify the absolute abundance of each unique TCRbeta CDR3 rearrangement, sequence reads were collapsed and filtered. For each sample, productive Simpson clonality was calculated as the square root of Simpson's diversity index across productive rearrangements. Drawn from immuneACCESS, this table holds only the in-frame rearrangements with V and J called that TCRdb kept. Clones are partly lost; checked studies trace under half to an unresolved V gene and leave the rest unexplained. Clonal size and the V and J genes are those of that table, whereas D and trimming came from the DNA. This sample is represented by about 110,000 clones; around nine tenths of them were singletons. The ten largest make up roughly 8.9% of the sample.

Concerning this clone itself: What this receptor recognizes is not known. The input lacks base qualities; no much larger clone sits a single base away.

Via the germline V gene, CDR1 is SGHNT and CDR2 YENEEA. The CDR3, from cysteine to phenylalanine, totals 13 residues. The entry retains the CDR3 DNA only, 39 bases that are in frame from base 1. V and J lose 5 bases and 5 bases, and a span of 12 bases separates them. Samples from volunteer blood donors who had recovered from COVID-19 were contributed by a second Seattle source. The collaborating institutions used their own protocols to collect whole blood in K2EDTA tubes. Collaborator samples were shipped for TCRbeta analysis as frozen whole blood, isolated PBMCs, or DNA extracted from either sample type.

This chain joins TRBV11-3 to TRBJ2-5, with no reliable assignment of the D segment. The source is a woman in her 70s who had recovered from COVID-19. The sample consisted of peripheral blood. The CDR3 sequence is CASSAPNAETQYF. The nucleotide sequence is given as TGTGCCAGCAGCGCCCCCAACGCGGAGACCCAGTACTTC.